Following are 25 T cell receptor beta chains from one sample sequenced in a study of cytomegalovirus exposure and HLA in healthy donors. Primers included in the PCR were 60 Vbeta and 13 Jbeta primers. Sequencing used immunoSEQ multiplex PCR; TCRdb keeps in-frame clones, though not all of them. The sample carries tens of thousands of clones, 70% to 75% recorded once. The material sequenced was PBMCs. All receptors come from a woman in her twenties or thirties in good health and CMV-seronegative.

CDR3 nucleotides: TGTGCCAGCAGTTACGATATACAGGGGAAGGCTGAAGCTTTCTTT. Encoded protein: CASSYDIQGKAEAFF. V usage is TRBV6-5 and J usage is TRBJ1-1; 7 bases align to TRBD1. Looked up from germline, CDR1 is MNHEY and CDR2 is SVGAGI. V lost 2 bases and J lost 6; bases outside the gene matches: 9. The CDR3 consists of 15 residues.

This clone was detected only a few times. In DNA form, the CDR3 reads TGTGCCAGCAGGGGACAGGGGGCAGATCAGCCCCAGCATTTT. Its protein product is CASRGQGADQPQHF. The rearrangement uses TRBV25-1 and TRBJ1-5; 12 bases match TRBD1. The CDR3 is 14 amino acids. V shed 6 bases and J 5 bases; nucleotides not matched to a gene: 2. Germline CDR1 is MGHDK and CDR2 is SYGVNS.

This chain connects TRBV7-7 to TRBJ2-2; 8 bases are shared with TRBD1. From germline, CDR1 is SSHAT and CDR2 FNYEAQ (reference sequence). The CDR3 extends over 15 amino acids. J was trimmed by 4 bases and V by 5 bases; bases with no gene match: 6. The CDR3 DNA reads as TGTGCCAGCAGCCCAGGGGGCGCGGGCACCGGGGAGCTGTTTTTT. It is translated as CASSPGGAGTGELFF.

CDR3: CASSSSGIYNTDTQYF. CDR3 DNA: TGTGCCAGCAGTTCTAGCGGGATATACAACACAGATACGCAGTATTTT. The gene calls are TRBV6-5 and TRBJ2-3; 9 nucleotides align to TRBD2. Germline assignment: CDR1 MNHEY and CDR2 SVGAGI. This CDR3 spans 16 amino acids. After removal of 4 bases from V and 2 bases from J, the junction contained 7 bases not matched to a gene.

The genes are TRBV10-1 and TRBJ1-1, with D possibly matching TRBD1 (6 bases). The V and J ends lost 3 bases and 4 bases respectively, with 6 bases between them. The CDR3 extends over 12 amino acids. Germline V CDR1 and CDR2: WNHNN, SYGVQD (reference sequence). CDR3 region: CASSEGGTEAFF. The CDR3, as DNA: TGCGCCAGCAGTGAAGGGGGCACTGAAGCTTTCTTT.

The table lists this clone with a few counts. This chain links TRBV6-5 with TRBJ1-1; 8 bases are a match to TRBD1. In germline, CDR1 is MNHEY, CDR2 SVGAGI. V lost 6 bases, J lost 1 base, and 7 bases stayed unmatched. This CDR3 spans 15 amino acids. This chain's CDR3 is CASSGTGEGNTEAFF. As DNA, the CDR3 is TGTGCCAGCAGCGGGACAGGTGAGGGGAACACTGAAGCTTTCTTT.

This clone was observed a handful of times. The chain couples TRBV7-8 to TRBJ1-5, with TRBD1 matching over 9 bases. V shed 5 bases, J shed 3 bases, and the junction held 8 bases outside the gene matches. Germline CDR1 reads SGHVS; CDR2 reads FQNEAQ. This CDR3 has 16 amino acids. CDR3 residues: CASSDTGQGSNQPQHF. The CDR3 bases are TGTGCCAGCAGCGATACGGGACAGGGATCCAATCAGCCCCAGCATTTT.

The chain links TRBV28 to TRBJ2-3, with 10 bases that match TRBD2. The germline V gene encodes CDR1 MDHEN and CDR2 SYDVKM. The CDR3 spans 16 residues. Trimming cost V 7 bases and J 4 bases; bases outside gene matches: 11. The CDR3 reads CASNAREREGADTQYF. The CDR3 coding sequence is TGTGCCAGCAACGCAAGGGAGCGGGAGGGCGCAGATACGCAGTATTTT.

This chain uses TRBV10-3 with TRBJ2-7; 8 bases map to TRBD2. The CDR3 covers 14 residues. V lost 9 bases to trimming and J lost 5 bases; unmatched junction nucleotides: 12. Per the germline V gene, CDR1 is ENHRY and CDR2 is SYGVKD. Here the CDR3 reads CAIGPSGSVHEQYV. As DNA, the CDR3 is TGTGCCATAGGACCAAGCGGGAGTGTACACGAGCAGTACGTC.

The V call is TRBV18, the J call TRBJ2-7; no definite D call. V was cut by 0 bases and J by 4 bases, with 13 bases left in between. The CDR3 spans 15 residues. Germline V gives CDR1 KGHSH, CDR2 LQKENI. The CDR3 region has the DNA TGTGCCAGCTCACCACCTGGCACAGTTCTGTACGAGCAGTACTTC. It codes for CASSPPGTVLYEQYF.

In this sample, this clone turned up once. The CDR3 loop is CASSTTSGVSYEQYF. DNA of the CDR3: TGTGCCAGCAGCACGACTAGCGGGGTCTCCTACGAGCAGTACTTC. The chain has TRBV7-9 and TRBJ2-7; 11 nucleotides align to TRBD2. Germline V lookup: CDR1 SEHNR, CDR2 FQNEAQ (reference sequence). The junction had 3 bases not matched to a gene; V was cut back by 5 bases and J by 0 bases. The CDR3 runs 15 residues.

This clone was seen a few times. The chain links TRBV30 to TRBJ1-2; a weak D match, TRBD1 (5 bases). Germline values: CDR1 GTSNPN, CDR2 SVGIG (reference sequence). Trimming left V 2 bases short and J 6 bases short, with 13 bases between. The CDR3 has 13 amino acids. The CDR3 protein is CAWSFGGLDGYTF. The CDR3 DNA sequence: TGTGCCTGGAGTTTCGGGGGATTAGATGGCTACACCTTC.

The rearrangement joins TRBV19 to TRBJ2-2; 7 nucleotides line up with TRBD1. V was pared by 6 bases and J by 3 bases, with 4 bases of the junction left unmatched. CDR3 length: 14 amino acids. Germline V gives CDR1 LNHDA, CDR2 SQIVND (reference sequence). For the CDR3, the DNA is TGTGCCAGTAGCATGGACAGGCACACCGGGGAGCTGTTTTTT. Its protein is CASSMDRHTGELFF.

This chain connects TRBV19 to TRBJ2-2; 8 nucleotides agree with TRBD2. V shed 5 bases, J shed 3 bases, and the junction held 8 bases outside the gene matches. CDR3 length equals 16 residues. Germline V gene lookup returns CDR1 LNHDA and CDR2 SQIVND (reference sequence). The CDR3 coding sequence is TGTGCCAGTAGTCCCCCCAGCGGGAGTTACACCGGGGAGCTGTTTTTT. Encoded protein: CASSPPSGSYTGELFF.

The chain couples TRBV7-9 to TRBJ2-7, with 7 bases identical to TRBD1. The germline CDR1 and CDR2 sequences are SEHNR and FQNEAQ (reference sequence). There are 14 residues in the CDR3. J was trimmed by 2 bases and V by 5 bases; bases with no gene match: 6. CDR3 region: CASSKRDSTYEQYF. Here the CDR3 DNA reads TGTGCCAGCAGCAAGAGGGACAGTACCTACGAGCAGTACTTC. Filled out from reference TRBV7-9 and TRBJ2-7, the complete variable domain reads DTGVSQNPRHKITKRGQNVTFRCDPISEHNRLYWYRQTLGQGPEFLTYFQNEAQLEKSRLLSDRFSAERPKGSFSTLEIQRTEQGDSAMYLCASSKRDSTYEQYFGPGTRLTVT.

This sequence joins TRBV5-1 and TRBJ1-1; 7 bases agree with TRBD1. Germline-derived CDR1 and CDR2 are SGHRS and YFSETQ. This CDR3 has 15 residues. The J segment lost 4 bases and the V segment lost 0 bases, leaving 6 bases of the junction unmatched. CDR3 in amino acids: CASSLDNRGFTEAFF. CDR3 in DNA: TGCGCCAGCAGCTTGGACAACAGGGGATTCACTGAAGCTTTCTTT.

This rearrangement joins TRBV27 to TRBJ2-7; 9 nucleotides agree with TRBD1. CDR1 and CDR2 from the germline V gene are MNHEY and SMNVEV (reference sequence). The junction had 6 bases not matched to a gene; V was cut back by 0 bases and J by 3 bases. The CDR3 sequence is 16 residues long. The CDR3 loop is CASSLSGQGYFYEQYF. The CDR3 bases are TGTGCCAGCAGTTTATCGGGACAGGGATATTTCTACGAGCAGTACTTC.

This clone was seen a single time. This chain links TRBV7-3 with TRBJ1-2; no clear D. The CDR3 totals 14 residues. CDR1 is SGHTA and CDR2 is FQGTGA in the germline V gene. Trimming took off 3 bases at V and 1 base at J, with 9 bases between the two ends. The DNA for the CDR3 is TGTGCCAGCAGCTTTCGAGCCATTAACTATGGCTACACCTTC. This translates into CASSFRAINYGYTF.

This sequence joins TRBV9 and TRBJ2-3; D gene unclear. Germline-derived CDR1 and CDR2 are SGDLS and YYNGEE. V lost 5 bases to trimming and J lost 1 base, with 8 bases between them. The length of the CDR3 is 13 residues. This CDR3 reads CASRPGGTDTQYF. The CDR3 DNA reads as TGTGCCAGCAGACCTGGAGGCACAGATACGCAGTATTTT.

The chain joins TRBV27 to TRBJ1-1; the D gene is possibly TRBD1 (5 bases). The CDR3 is made up of 14 amino acids. Between the trimmed V and J ends, which lost 3 bases and 10 bases, there was a span of 18 bases. The germline CDR1 and CDR2 sequences are MNHEY and SMNVEV (reference sequence). The CDR3 loop is CASSFSIGAGRAFF. The CDR3 DNA reads TGTGCCAGCAGTTTTTCGATAGGGGCGGGGAGAGCTTTCTTT.

The J gene is TRBJ2-7, the V gene TRBV23-1; tentatively, D is TRBD2 (5 bases). TRBV23-1 is an open reading frame, and its role is uncertain. V lost 3 bases and J lost 7, with 22 bases in between. The CDR3 has 16 amino acids. This CDR3 reads CASSHPPLARGGEQYV. In DNA form, the CDR3 reads TGCGCCAGCAGTCACCCCCCCCTGGCACGGGGTGGGGAGCAGTACGTC.

The chain employs TRBV5-4 and TRBJ2-7; D is perhaps TRBD2 (6 bases). The V and J ends lost 4 bases and 3 bases respectively, with 14 bases between them. There are 14 residues in the CDR3. The germline V gene encodes CDR1 SGHNT and CDR2 YYREEE (reference sequence). Written as DNA, the CDR3 is TGTGCCAGCAGCCCCGGGGGTTCTCGCTACGAGCAGTACTTC. This codes for CASSPGGSRYEQYF.

The chain employs TRBV5-1 and TRBJ2-1; D may be TRBD2 (6 bases). This CDR3 has 18 amino acids. In germline, CDR1 is SGHRS, CDR2 YFSETQ. V lost 3 bases and J 2 bases, leaving 21 bases between the germline ends. The CDR3 DNA sequence: TGCGCCAGCAGCTCCGGGACTGATAGGGTACACCCCTACAATGAGCAGTTCTTC. This translates into CASSSGTDRVHPYNEQFF.

The chain recombines TRBV6-1 with TRBJ2-1; TRBD1 aligns across 7 bases. V shed 8 bases and J 4 bases; nucleotides not matched to a gene: 8. The CDR3 contains 14 residues. Germline CDR1 and CDR2: MNHNS and SASEGT. The CDR3 protein is CASSRDRAYNEQFF. DNA for the CDR3: TGTGCCAGCTCGAGGGACAGAGCTTACAATGAGCAGTTCTTC.

In its sample, this clone was seen once. This chain links TRBV11-2 with TRBJ2-3, with D perhaps TRBD2 (6 bases). This CDR3 is 17 amino acids long. The germline V and J ends were trimmed by 5 bases and 0 bases, with 18 bases remaining between them. Germline lookup yields CDR1 SGHAT and CDR2 FQNNGV. CDR3 sequence (DNA): TGTGCCAGCAGCCCCCTGGGCGGGGCCACAAGCACAGATACGCAGTATTTT. Amino acid sequence: CASSPLGGATSTDTQYF.